This TCR delta chain was obtained from a study of Vδ1+ human thymocytes. The CDR3 spans 23 residues. CDR1 is TSWWSYY and CDR2 is QGS in the germline V gene. V was clipped by 0 bases and J by 7 bases; unmatched bases: 29. The template was reverse-transcribed extracted RNA. Multiplex PCR used pooled V-gene forward primers and a constant-region reverse primer to amplify CDR3s. TCRdb redid the clone calls on the multiplex PCR reads with CATT. Here the sample spans about 25,000 delta-chain clones, nearly 7.5% being singletons. The table lists this clone with a few counts. The antigen is undetermined. Whole-study findings and limits: Many TRG clonotypes were shared between donors; TRD repertoires were essentially private. Despite high sort purity, roughly 19% of thymic T cell receptor delta sequences were Vdelta2. Highly polyclonal TRG and TRD repertoires with Gaussian CDR3 length distributions appeared in thymus.

Alphabeta T cells were depleted, then CD3+ Vdelta1+ Vdelta2- thymocytes were FACS-sorted. J is TRDJ1 and V is TRDV1; TRDD3 matches at 10 bases. This clonotype originated in a girl in the first two years of life who had congenital heart surgery. Sequencing was performed on Vdelta1+ gamma-delta thymocytes from the thymus. The subset here: FACS-sorted CD3+ TCRalphabeta- TCRVdelta1+ TCRVdelta2- thymocytes. The CDR3: CALGELIPTQFPCTGGSLGKLIF. CDR3 nucleotide sequence: TGTGCTCTTGGGGAACTAATACCTACTCAATTCCCCTGTACTGGGGGATCCCTTGGTAAACTCATCTTT.